This T cell receptor beta chain emerged from a study of blood T cell repertoires in COVID-19. For the study at large: Sites in the United States, Italy and Spain provided acute and convalescent COVID-19 samples.

This CDR3 is 12 amino acids long. Germline values: CDR1 MDHEN, CDR2 SYDVKM. Trimming cost V 5 bases and J 2 bases, with 7 bases left between them. Produced via immunoSEQ multiplex PCR; TCRdb's table is partial and in-frame only. The table lists approximately 320,000 clones, 87% of them singletons. Input material: PBMCs or T cells enriched from blood (not recorded which). This clonotype was obtained from a woman aged 18-29 years who had recovered from COVID-19. The rearrangement joins TRBV28 to TRBJ2-7; the D gene is possibly TRBD2 (5 bases). The CDR3 nucleotides are TGTGCCAGCAGTCTCGGGACCTACGAGCAGTACTTC. It encodes CASSLGTYEQYF.